The source of this T cell receptor beta chain is a study of spatial heterogeneity in lung cancer. Study context: Where they were available, follow-up PBMC samples were sequenced, at a median of approximately two years after resection. Study-level results: Whereas they appeared in blood less at follow-up, ubiquitous expanded tumor TCRs appeared there more at resection.

Time point reported: blood at routine non-recurrence follow-up after resection. There are many counts of this clonotype. What it recognizes is unknown. TCRdb independently ran MiXCR on the 5' RACE reads; one entry per CDR3 protein. The repertoire includes about 43,000 distinct CDR3 sequences, roughly 20% of them detected once, and about 7.7% sits in the top ten. The germline V gene encodes CDR1 LNHDA and CDR2 SQIVND (reference sequence). Trimming removed 3 bases at V and 2 bases at J, with 16 bases between. The CDR3 is 16 residues long. The receptor's source is a female donor with early-stage non-small cell lung cancer. The source material was PBMCs, sampled at follow-up. The chain joins TRBV19 to TRBJ1-2; no firm D call. The CDR3 region has the DNA TGTGCCAGTAGTATCTGGGTGGAAACGGACAACTATGGCTACACCTTC. This encodes CASSIWVETDNYGYTF.